The rows below give T cell receptor beta chains drawn from one sample of a study of OX40 agonist ivuxolimab in advanced cancers. TCRdb's table, derived via immunoSEQ multiplex PCR, lists solely in-frame clones and lacks some. The sample shows some 100,000 clones, 80% to 90% of them seen only once. Sequenced here: CD4+ or CD8+ T cells sorted from blood, sampled in a trial of the OX40 agonist ivuxolimab. Receptors were obtained from an adult with an advanced solid tumor such as melanoma, head and neck, liver or kidney cancer. CDR3s include the opening cysteine and the closing phenylalanine or tryptophan. Fields, in order: J gene, V gene, CDR3 protein.

>TRBJ2-1|TRBV4-3
CASSQLQGRVSNEQFF
>TRBJ2-6|TRBV7-2
CASSYGLSSSGANVLTF
>TRBJ1-1|TRBV7-8
CASSSQGGTEAFF
>TRBJ2-1|TRBV9
CASSVDQGAYNEQFF
>TRBJ1-5|TRBV28
CASTGSGNQPQHF
>TRBJ2-6|TRBV5-1
CASSPPTSGANVLTF
>TRBJ1-6|TRBV7-2
CASRLTRTNSPLHF
>TRBJ1-5|TRBV6-5
CASSWTGGVDQPQHF
>TRBJ2-2|TRBV2
CASSPQGAGELFF
>TRBJ1-2|TRBV2
CASRGVTGASGYTF
>TRBJ1-3|TRBV10-1
CASSQGTGNTIYF
>TRBJ2-7|TRBV7-2
CASSLTRTGGRNEQYF
>TRBJ1-5|TRBV19
CASSPRGPSNQPQHF
>TRBJ1-6|TRBV6-6
CASSKPPGRSPLHF
>TRBJ1-2|TRBV30
CAWSRQGHYGYTF
>TRBJ1-1|TRBV18
CASSLQNPTGGNTEAFF
>TRBJ1-6|TRBV5-5
CASSFPYNSPLHF
>TRBJ2-7|TRBV10-3
CAISVPGQGANEQYF
>TRBJ2-3|TRBV5-1
CASSPRSGGYTDTQYF
>TRBJ1-6|TRBV4-3
CASSQDWGNSPLHF
>TRBJ2-1|TRBV5-1
CASSLEHSVQFF
>TRBJ2-5|TRBV11-2
CASSRALMRETQYF
>TRBJ2-7|TRBV25-1
CASSGGQGTEQYF
>TRBJ1-2|TRBV10-3
CAISESGGAYGYTF
>TRBJ2-1|TRBV7-2
CASSLASVNEQFF
>TRBJ1-1|TRBV12-2
CASRPEDTEAFF
>TRBJ1-3|TRBV28
CASSSHSGTGNTIYF
>TRBJ1-5|TRBV19
CASIGDVQPQHF
>TRBJ1-6|TRBV30
CAWSDRGNSPLHF
>TRBJ2-3|TRBV7-2
CASSFTDSDTQYF
>TRBJ2-7|TRBV2
CASSPRSSYEQYF
>TRBJ2-3|TRBV14
CASSLPGRTGTDTQYF
>TRBJ2-5|TRBV2
CASSHRPIPYSTGGDGETQYF
>TRBJ1-2|TRBV10-3
CAISATGGDGYTF
>TRBJ1-3|TRBV18
CASSPASTGLSGNTIYF